One sample yielded the 7 T cell receptor beta chains listed below, sequenced in a study of blood T cell repertoires in COVID-19. TCRdb's table, derived via immunoSEQ multiplex PCR, lists solely in-frame clones and lacks some. The sample includes over 200,000 clones, more than 75% seen only once; the top ten take 15% to 18%. The sample taken for sequencing was PBMCs or T cells enriched from blood (not recorded which). The receptors here all came from a young man who had recovered from COVID-19.

The chain joins TRBV3-1 (or the pseudogene TRBV3-2) to TRBJ2-7, with 7 bases identical to TRBD1. This CDR3 has 13 amino acids. J lost 7 bases, V lost 1 base, and 4 bases had no gene match. Germline lookup yields CDR1 LGHDT and CDR2 YNNKEL (reference sequence). The CDR3 loop reads CASSQVRGREQYF. The DNA of the CDR3 is TGTGCCAGCAGCCAAGTAAGGGGGCGAGAGCAGTACTTC.

The V call is TRBV2, the J call TRBJ1-2, with 10 positions matching TRBD1. The CDR3 is 14 residues long. Unmatched junction bases numbered 5, after V lost 6 bases and J lost 4 bases. Germline lookup yields CDR1 SNHLY and CDR2 FYNNEI. The CDR3 loop is CASSRDRGSYGYTF. DNA of the CDR3: TGTGCCAGCAGCCGGGACAGGGGTAGCTATGGCTACACCTTC.

The chain uses TRBV28 and TRBJ2-7; no reliable D call. The V gene lost 6 bases and the J gene lost 2 bases, with 8 bases spanning the gap. This CDR3 contains 12 residues. Germline V gene lookup returns CDR1 MDHEN and CDR2 SYDVKM. The CDR3 spells CASSTSPYEQYF. CDR3 bases: TGTGCCAGCAGCACGAGCCCCTACGAGCAGTACTTC.

The chain combines TRBV19 with TRBJ2-7, with D possibly being TRBD2 (5 bases). With 2 bases removed from V and 2 bases from J, the gap between germline ends came to 7 bases. Per germline, CDR1 LNHDA and CDR2 SQIVND (reference sequence). CDR3 size: 13 residues. The CDR3 loop is CASSIKTTYEQYF. In DNA form, the CDR3 reads TGTGCCAGTAGTATAAAGACTACCTACGAGCAGTACTTC.

This clone was seen just once. The chain carries TRBV11-2 and TRBJ2-7, with 7 bases matching TRBD2. The CDR3 loop spans 15 amino acids. V shed 6 bases and J 1 base; nucleotides not matched to a gene: 9. Germline-derived CDR1 and CDR2 are SGHAT and FQNNGV. CDR3 region: CASRLESGASYEQYF. The CDR3 DNA reads TGTGCCAGCAGGTTGGAGAGCGGGGCTTCCTACGAGCAGTACTTC.

J is TRBJ1-2 and V is TRBV28; D not certain. CDR1 and CDR2 from the germline V gene are MDHEN and SYDVKM. Trimming removed 7 bases at V and 0 bases at J, with 6 bases between. CDR3 length: 12 amino acids. CDR3 in DNA: TGTGCCAGCAAAGCCACTAACTATGGCTACACCTTC. Translating gives CASKATNYGYTF.

The V gene is TRBV24-1, the J gene TRBJ2-2, with D possibly matching TRBD2 (6 bases). Between the trimmed V and J ends, which lost 3 bases and 6 bases, there was a span of 7 bases. Germline V gene sequence: CDR1 KGHDR, CDR2 SFDVKD. The CDR3 contains 13 residues. This CDR3 is CATSDPGAGELFF. In DNA form, the CDR3 reads TGTGCCACCAGTGATCCGGGAGCCGGGGAGCTGTTTTTT.